Shown below are 32 T cell receptor beta chains from a single sample sequenced in a study of human T cells and chemical hapten exposure. Via MiXCR, TCRdb re-called the RACE reads, giving one row per CDR3 protein. The profile shows a few hundred thousand distinct CDR3 sequences, 7.5% to 10% of them singletons. The sample's time point: pre-sensitization, week 0. Treatment described: therapeutic diphenylcyclopropenone sensitization with weekly scalp DPC. The material was whole blood, obtained in connection with sensitization to the hapten diphenylcyclopropenone (DPC). Source of these receptors: a woman aged 40 to 50 with alopecia areata. Some clones in this sample may be carry-over from other donors' samples.

This clonotype was recorded a few times. V is TRBV15 and J is TRBJ2-6; maybe TRBD2 (5 bases). V lost 1 base and J 2 bases, leaving 6 bases between the germline ends. The germline V gene has CDR1 LNHNV and CDR2 YYDKDF (reference sequence). The length of the CDR3 is 15 residues. The CDR3 DNA sequence: TGTGCCACCAGCAGAGCCGGGGCTGGGGCCAACGTCCTGACTTTC. This gives the protein CATSRAGAGANVLTF.

This clonotype has a count of ten or more. CDR3 in amino acids: CASSIYSAGGSEQFF. The CDR3 region has the DNA TGTGCCAGTAGTATTTATTCGGCGGGAGGGTCCGAGCAGTTCTTC. The V gene is TRBV19, the J gene TRBJ2-1, with TRBD2 identical over 9 bases. This CDR3 has 15 amino acids. J was trimmed by 10 bases and V by 3 bases; bases with no gene match: 10. CDR1 and CDR2 (germline): LNHDA, SQIVND (reference sequence).

The CDR3 DNA is TGCGCCAGCAGCTTGGGTCGGTTAAATGAGCAGTTCTTC. Protein product: CASSLGRLNEQFF. This sequence joins TRBV5-1 and TRBJ2-1; no firm D call. The germline V gene has CDR1 SGHRS and CDR2 YFSETQ. V lost 0 bases and J 7 bases, leaving 8 bases between the germline ends. The CDR3 runs 13 residues.

This clonotype was seen a handful of times. The chain links TRBV5-1 to TRBJ2-1, with a weak D call TRBD1 (5 bases). The CDR3 extends over 13 amino acids. V was shortened by 3 bases and J by 5 bases, with 9 bases between the two germline ends. Germline CDR1 SGHRS, CDR2 YFSETQ. CDR3 DNA sequence: TGCGCCAGCAGCTCGGACACTCACAATGAGCAGTTCTTC. It codes for CASSSDTHNEQFF.

The table lists this clonotype with a few counts. The chain combines TRBV12-3 or TRBV12-4 with TRBJ2-2; D not resolved. V was cut by 2 bases and J by 15 bases, with 10 bases left in between. There are 11 residues in the CDR3. The DNA for the CDR3 is TGTGCCAGCAGTTTAAGCACTCCCTTGTTTTTT. This gives the protein CASSLSTPLFF.

The chain combines TRBV28 with TRBJ2-1; 8 bases fit TRBD2. V gave up 7 bases and J gave up 4 bases; unmatched junction bases: 6. Germline loops: CDR1 MDHEN, CDR2 SYDVKM. This CDR3 contains 14 residues. The CDR3 coding sequence is TGTGCCAGCAAAAGCGGGAGCTTTTACAATGAGCAGTTCTTC. Its translation: CASKSGSFYNEQFF. Full variable domain (outside the CDR3, taken from reference TRBV28 and TRBJ2-1): DVKVTQSSRYLVKRTGEKVFLECVQDMDHENMFWYRQDPGLGLRLIYFSYDVKMKEKGDIPEGYSVSREKKERFSLILESASTNQTSMYLCASKSGSFYNEQFFGPGTRLTVL.

V usage is TRBV24-1 and J usage is TRBJ2-7; D gene uncertain. The CDR3 has 15 amino acids. The V gene lost 5 bases and the J gene lost 3 bases, with 16 bases spanning the gap. Germline V CDR1 and CDR2: KGHDR, SFDVKD. The CDR3 DNA follows: TGTGCCACCAGTGCTGGGGAAGCCCCCAGCTACGAGCAGTACTTC. Amino acids: CATSAGEAPSYEQYF.

This chain joins TRBV4-1 and TRBJ2-7; TRBD2 matches at 8 bases. Trimming removed 5 bases from V and 5 bases from J; junction bases left unmatched: 17. The germline V gene encodes CDR1 MGHRA and CDR2 YSYEKL. There are 17 residues in the CDR3. The CDR3 region has the DNA TGCGCCAGCAGCGTCAGCCAGCTAGCGGGCCTTGGTAACGAGCAGTACTTC. This sequence encodes CASSVSQLAGLGNEQYF.

This clonotype showed up just a few times. This chain connects TRBV4-2 to TRBJ2-1; TRBD2 agrees at 11 bases. The trim removed 1 base at V and 4 bases at J, leaving 6 bases unmatched. The CDR3 consists of 17 residues. The germline V gene encodes CDR1 LGHNA and CDR2 YNFKEQ. This chain's CDR3 is CASSQGTSGSRYNEQFF. The CDR3 nucleotides read TGTGCCAGCAGCCAAGGTACTAGCGGGAGTAGGTACAATGAGCAGTTCTTC.

This clonotype was found a few times. The rearrangement links TRBV27 to TRBJ2-7; 8 positions match TRBD1. Trimming at V came to 4 bases and at J to 6 bases, leaving 8 bases not matched to a gene. The CDR3 spans 14 residues. Germline CDR1 is MNHEY and CDR2 is SMNVEV (reference sequence). For the CDR3, the DNA is TGTGCCAGCAGTTATGACAGGGGAGAAATCGAGCAGTACTTC. Translation: CASSYDRGEIEQYF.

This clonotype has ten or more counts. The chain has TRBV29-1 and TRBJ1-1; no clear D. Trimming removed 4 bases at V and 4 bases at J, with 13 bases between. CDR1 and CDR2 (germline): SQVTM, ANQGSEA. CDR3 length equals 13 residues. The CDR3 reads CSVAKFEGTEAFF. CDR3 coding DNA: TGCAGCGTTGCTAAATTCGAAGGCACTGAAGCTTTCTTT.

At least ten counts were recorded for this clonotype. The V gene is TRBV6-2 or TRBV6-3, the J gene TRBJ2-7, with 8 nucleotides matching TRBD2. CDR3 length: 14 amino acids. Germline lookup yields CDR1 MNHEY and CDR2 SVGEGT. The J segment lost 5 bases and the V segment lost 2 bases, leaving 5 bases of the junction unmatched. The CDR3 DNA follows: TGTGCCAGCAGTTACGAGCGGGAGTTTAACGAGCAGTACTTC. Its translation: CASSYEREFNEQYF.

DNA of the CDR3: TGTGCCAGCAGCTTCGGCAGGGCAGATACGCAGTATTTT. It specifies CASSFGRADTQYF. The V and J genes are TRBV7-2 and TRBJ2-3, with a tentative D call TRBD1 (5 bases). CDR3 length: 13 amino acids. Trimming took off 3 bases at V and 4 bases at J, with 8 bases between the two ends. Germline-derived CDR1 and CDR2 are SGHTA and FQGNSA. The full variable domain, in which reference TRBV7-2 and TRBJ2-3 provide the parts outside the CDR3, is GAGVSQSPSNKVTEKGKDVELRCDPISGHTALYWYRQSLGQGLEFLIYFQGNSAPDKSGLPSDRFSAERTGGSVSTLTIQRTQQEDSAVYLCASSFGRADTQYFGPGTRLTVL.

This clonotype has a handful of counts. The chain recombines TRBV25-1 with TRBJ2-3; no reliable D call. This CDR3 spans 13 amino acids. In germline, CDR1 is MGHDK, CDR2 SYGVNS. With 8 bases removed from V and 4 bases from J, the gap between germline ends came to 13 bases. DNA of the CDR3: TGTGCCAGCGGCATAACCCAGGCAGATACGCAGTATTTT. This encodes CASGITQADTQYF. Full variable domain (outside the CDR3, taken from reference TRBV25-1 and TRBJ2-3): EADIYQTPRYLVIGTGKKITLECSQTMGHDKMYWYQQDPGMELHLIHYSYGVNSTEKGDLSSESTVSRIRTEHFPLTLESARPSHTSQYLCASGITQADTQYFGPGTRLTVL.

This clonotype was seen ten or more times. The V and J genes are TRBV28 and TRBJ2-5, with 9 positions matching TRBD2. The germline V gene encodes CDR1 MDHEN and CDR2 SYDVKM. The CDR3 totals 17 residues. V lost 2 bases, J lost 4 bases, and 11 bases stayed unmatched. CDR3 in DNA: TGTGCCAGCAGTTTACCCCGGGTTAGCGGGAGTTCAGAGACCCAGTACTTC. Protein: CASSLPRVSGSSETQYF.

The chain uses TRBV6-1 and TRBJ1-4; D may be TRBD1 (5 bases). The V end lost 3 bases, the J end lost 9 bases, and 26 bases lay between the germline ends. Germline CDR1 MNHNS, CDR2 SASEGT. CDR3 length: 18 amino acids. CDR3 residues: CASSDFVQGRLVYQKLFF. The CDR3 coding sequence is TGTGCCAGCAGTGATTTTGTCCAGGGCCGGCTTGTCTACCAAAAACTGTTTTTT.

The chain couples TRBV20-1 to TRBJ2-5; TRBD2 agrees at 8 bases. The CDR3 is made up of 17 amino acids. Germline V gene lookup returns CDR1 DFQATT and CDR2 SNEGSKA (reference sequence). Germline trimming cut 0 bases from V and 5 bases from J; bases unmatched to any gene: 14. The CDR3 bases are TGCAGTGCTAGAGATTATCAGCGGGAGTTCGTCGGGGAGACCCAGTACTTC. Translated: CSARDYQREFVGETQYF.

This chain links TRBV7-6 with TRBJ1-1; 8 bases line up with TRBD1. The length of the CDR3 is 13 residues. Germline values: CDR1 SGHVS, CDR2 FNYEAQ. The ends lost 5 bases at V and 6 bases at J; junction bases unmatched: 5. CDR3 DNA sequence: TGTGCCAGCAGCGCCGACAGGGGCTCTGAAGCTTTCTTT. The encoded protein is CASSADRGSEAFF.

This clonotype was found a few times. The chain carries TRBV18 and TRBJ1-4; D gene uncertain. The germline gives CDR1 KGHSH, CDR2 LQKENI. There are 15 residues in the CDR3. Trimming left V 6 bases short and J 3 bases short, with 14 bases between. The CDR3 here is CASSRSGRSNEKLFF. CDR3 nucleotide sequence: TGTGCCAGCTCCCGCAGCGGGAGATCTAATGAAAAACTGTTTTTT.

This clonotype appeared a few times. The V gene is TRBV7-8, the J gene TRBJ1-4; no reliable D call. The germline gives CDR1 SGHVS, CDR2 FQNEAQ. The V and J ends lost 6 bases and 5 bases respectively, with 10 bases between them. The CDR3 totals 13 residues. In nucleotides, the CDR3 is TGTGCCAGCAGTGCTGGAGTAAATGAAAAACTGTTTTTT. It yields the protein CASSAGVNEKLFF. The entire variable domain, with the rest obtained from reference TRBV7-8 and TRBJ1-4, is as follows: GAGVSQSPRYKVAKRGQDVALRCDPISGHVSLFWYQQALGQGPEFLTYFQNEAQLDKSGLPSDRFFAERPEGSVSTLKIQRTQQEDSAVYLCASSAGVNEKLFFGSGTQLSVL.

The rearrangement links TRBV20-1 to TRBJ2-1; TRBD2 aligns across 12 bases. Germline CDR1 is DFQATT and CDR2 is SNEGSKA (reference sequence). Trimming cost V 6 bases and J 8 bases; bases outside gene matches: 11. The CDR3 is 15 amino acids. For the CDR3, the DNA is TGCAGTGCAGTAACTAGCGGGAGGTGGGGACATGAGCAGTTCTTC. Translating gives CSAVTSGRWGHEQFF.

The gene calls are TRBV9 and TRBJ1-6; weak D call: TRBD1 (5 bases). The length of the CDR3 is 14 residues. V shed 0 bases and J shed 5 bases, with 6 bases lying between them. Germline V gene sequence: CDR1 SGDLS, CDR2 YYNGEE. The CDR3 is CASSVGGNNSPLHF. CDR3 nucleotides: TGTGCCAGCAGCGTAGGGGGGAATAATTCACCCCTCCACTTT.

The chain recombines TRBV5-1 with TRBJ1-4; D might be TRBD1 (6 bases). Trimming cost V 0 bases and J 5 bases, with 11 bases left between them. The CDR3 sequence is 15 residues long. Germline CDR1 reads SGHRS; CDR2 reads YFSETQ. Here the CDR3 reads CASSLGGGGNEKLFF. The CDR3 bases are TGCGCCAGCAGCTTGGGAGGGGGAGGAAATGAAAAACTGTTTTTT.

This clonotype has a handful of counts. The gene calls are TRBV4-3 and TRBJ2-1, with 10 bases aligning to TRBD1. The CDR3 contains 13 residues. Germline values: CDR1 LGHNA, CDR2 YSLEER. V shed 3 bases and J 15 bases; nucleotides not matched to a gene: 8. The CDR3 DNA reads as TGCGCCAGCAGCCAGACTCGACAGGGGGCCCTGTTCTTC. Protein sequence: CASSQTRQGALFF.

This clonotype was detected only a few times. The V call is TRBV20-1, the J call TRBJ2-6; 8 nucleotides line up with TRBD2. Trimming cost V 6 bases and J 2 bases; bases outside gene matches: 12. CDR1 and CDR2 (germline): DFQATT, SNEGSKA (reference sequence). CDR3 length: 17 amino acids. CDR3: CSAGAGAPNAGANVLTF. CDR3 DNA: TGCAGTGCCGGAGCGGGAGCCCCTAACGCTGGGGCCAACGTCCTGACTTTC.

The sample holds a few counts of this clonotype. This chain links TRBV6-2 or TRBV6-3 with TRBJ2-3; TRBD2 matches 7 bases. Losses at the gene ends were 6 bases for V and 5 bases for J; bases not matched to a gene: 11. Looked up from germline, CDR1 is MNHEY and CDR2 is SVGEGT. The CDR3 totals 15 residues. CDR3 residues: CASRTGTNAQDTQYF. The CDR3 DNA follows: TGTGCCAGCAGGACCGGGACTAACGCACAAGATACGCAGTATTTT.

This clonotype was recorded a few times. This chain links TRBV20-1 with TRBJ1-5; 7 bases match TRBD1. CDR3 length: 16 amino acids. V dropped 6 bases and J dropped 1; count of bases not matched to a gene: 12. Germline V gene lookup returns CDR1 DFQATT and CDR2 SNEGSKA (reference sequence). As DNA, the CDR3 is TGCAGTGCCCCGGAGGGTAGGGGGCGAAGCAATCAGCCCCAGCATTTT. Its protein product is CSAPEGRGRSNQPQHF.

V is TRBV7-9 and J is TRBJ1-1; D remains unclear. Germline V gives CDR1 SEHNR, CDR2 FQNEAQ (reference sequence). V was clipped by 5 bases and J by 1 base, with 8 bases between them. The CDR3 totals 13 residues. The CDR3 loop reads CASSLPPNTEAFF. CDR3 coding DNA: TGTGCCAGCAGCCTCCCCCCGAACACTGAAGCTTTCTTT.

The rearrangement joins TRBV5-6 to TRBJ1-5; 7 nucleotides align to TRBD1. Per the germline V gene, CDR1 is SGHDT and CDR2 is YYEEEE. The CDR3 loop spans 15 amino acids. J was trimmed by 2 bases and V by 4 bases; bases with no gene match: 6. CDR3 DNA sequence: TGTGCCAGCAGCCAAACAGGGGAGGGCAATCAGCCCCAGCATTTT. Protein: CASSQTGEGNQPQHF.

This clonotype was counted between two and nine times. The chain employs TRBV6-5 and TRBJ1-2; D may be TRBD1 (5 bases). Germline V CDR1 and CDR2: MNHEY, SVGAGI. Between the trimmed V and J ends, which lost 8 bases and 2 bases, there was a span of 15 bases. The CDR3 loop spans 14 amino acids. CDR3 in amino acids: CASYSGTENYGYTF. The CDR3, as DNA: TGTGCCAGCTATTCCGGGACGGAAAACTATGGCTACACCTTC.

This clonotype has a count of ten or more. The chain combines TRBV7-2 with TRBJ2-3; D may be TRBD1 (6 bases). CDR3 length equals 15 residues. V lost 5 bases and J lost 4, with 16 bases in between. The germline CDR1 and CDR2 sequences are SGHTA and FQGNSA. The chain's CDR3 is CASSRQQGLADTQYF. The CDR3 DNA sequence: TGTGCCAGCAGCCGACAACAGGGTTTGGCAGATACGCAGTATTTT.

The rearrangement uses TRBV6-5 and TRBJ2-7; the D is unclear. V was pared by 0 bases and J by 5 bases, with 14 bases between. Germline loops: CDR1 MNHEY, CDR2 SVGAGI. This CDR3 has 15 amino acids. The CDR3 region is CASSYSWSDDNEQYF. The CDR3 nucleotides are TGTGCCAGCAGTTACTCGTGGTCGGACGACAACGAGCAGTACTTC.